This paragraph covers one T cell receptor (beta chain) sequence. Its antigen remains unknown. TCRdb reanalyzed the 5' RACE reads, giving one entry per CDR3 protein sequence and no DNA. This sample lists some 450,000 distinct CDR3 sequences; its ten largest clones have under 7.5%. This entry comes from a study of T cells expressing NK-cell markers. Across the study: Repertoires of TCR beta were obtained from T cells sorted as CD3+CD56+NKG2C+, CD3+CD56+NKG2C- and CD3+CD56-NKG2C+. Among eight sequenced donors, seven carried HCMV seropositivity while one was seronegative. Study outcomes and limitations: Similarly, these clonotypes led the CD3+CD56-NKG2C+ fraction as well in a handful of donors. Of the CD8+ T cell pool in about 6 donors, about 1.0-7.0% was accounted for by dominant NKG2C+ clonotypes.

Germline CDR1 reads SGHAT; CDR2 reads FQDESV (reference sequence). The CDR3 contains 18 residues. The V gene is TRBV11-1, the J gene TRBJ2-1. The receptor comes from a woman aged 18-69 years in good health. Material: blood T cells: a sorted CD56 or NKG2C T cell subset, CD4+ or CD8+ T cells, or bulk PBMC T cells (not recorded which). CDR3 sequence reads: CASSASDITIWGYNEQFF.